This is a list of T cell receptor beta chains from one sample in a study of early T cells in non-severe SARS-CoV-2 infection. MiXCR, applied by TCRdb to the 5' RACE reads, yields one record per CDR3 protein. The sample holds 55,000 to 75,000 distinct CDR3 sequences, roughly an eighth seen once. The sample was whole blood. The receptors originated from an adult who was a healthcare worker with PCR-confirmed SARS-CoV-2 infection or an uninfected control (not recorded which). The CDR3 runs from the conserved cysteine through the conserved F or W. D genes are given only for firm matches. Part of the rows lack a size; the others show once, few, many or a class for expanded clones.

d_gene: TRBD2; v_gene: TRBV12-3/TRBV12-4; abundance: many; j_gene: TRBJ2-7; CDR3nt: TGTGCCAGCAGTTTGGGACTAGATGGGTACGAGCAGTACTTC; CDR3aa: CASSLGLDGYEQYF
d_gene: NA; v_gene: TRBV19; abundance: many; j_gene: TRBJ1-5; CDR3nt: TGTGCCAGTAATCCTGTTGCGGGGAGCGGCAATCAGCCCCAGCATTTT; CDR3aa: CASNPVAGSGNQPQHF
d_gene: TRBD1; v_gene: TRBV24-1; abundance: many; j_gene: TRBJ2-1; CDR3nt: TGTGCCACCAGTGAGGGAAGGGGACAGTACAATGAGCAGTTCTTC; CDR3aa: CATSEGRGQYNEQFF
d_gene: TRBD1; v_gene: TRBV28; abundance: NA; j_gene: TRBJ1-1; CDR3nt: TGTGCCAGCAGTTTAATGCAGGGGGACACTGAAGCTTTCTTT; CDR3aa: CASSLMQGDTEAFF
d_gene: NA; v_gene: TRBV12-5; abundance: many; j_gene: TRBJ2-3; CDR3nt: TGTGCTAGTGGTCCCGGGGGTGCTAGCACAGATACGCAGTATTTT; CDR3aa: CASGPGGASTDTQYF
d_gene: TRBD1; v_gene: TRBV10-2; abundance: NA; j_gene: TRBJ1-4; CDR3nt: TGCGCCAGCAGTAGGGACAGGAGTAATGAAAAACTGTTTTTT; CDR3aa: CASSRDRSNEKLFF
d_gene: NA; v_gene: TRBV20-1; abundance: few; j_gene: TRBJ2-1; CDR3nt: TGCAGTGCTAGAGTTAATCAGGACCACCGGACCCATGGAGGAAATGAGCAGTTCTTC; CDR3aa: CSARVNQDHRTHGGNEQFF
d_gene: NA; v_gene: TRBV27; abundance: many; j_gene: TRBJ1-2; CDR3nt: TGTGCCAGCAGTTTAGGCCGCTTCACAACGACCCATGGCTACACCTTC; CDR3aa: CASSLGRFTTTHGYTF
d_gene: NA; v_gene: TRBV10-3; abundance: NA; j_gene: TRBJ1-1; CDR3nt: TGTGCCATCTCCGGGGGTGGGAACACTGAAGCTTTCTTT; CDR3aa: CAISGGGNTEAFF
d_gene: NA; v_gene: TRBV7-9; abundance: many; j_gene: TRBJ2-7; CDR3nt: TGTGCCAGCAGCCCAGCGGGACAGGTATACTCCTACGAGCAGTACTTC; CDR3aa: CASSPAGQVYSYEQYF
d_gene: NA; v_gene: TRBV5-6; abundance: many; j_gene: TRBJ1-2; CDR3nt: TGTGCCAGCAGCGGACAACCGGGCTACACCTTC; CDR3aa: CASSGQPGYTF
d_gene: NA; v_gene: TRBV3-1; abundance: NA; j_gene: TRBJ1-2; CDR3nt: TGTGCCAGCAGCCAGAGGGGACTTAACTATGGCTACACCTTC; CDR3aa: CASSQRGLNYGYTF
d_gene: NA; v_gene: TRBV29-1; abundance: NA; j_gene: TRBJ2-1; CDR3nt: TGCAGCGTTGAAGGTTGGGCGCAAAACAATGAGCAGTTCTTC; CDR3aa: CSVEGWAQNNEQFF
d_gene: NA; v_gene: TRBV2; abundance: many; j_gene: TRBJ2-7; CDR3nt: TGTGCCAGCAGCGACGGTAGCTCCTACGAGCAGTACTTC; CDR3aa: CASSDGSSYEQYF
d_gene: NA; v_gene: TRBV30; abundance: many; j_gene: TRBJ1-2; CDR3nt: TGTGCCTGGAGTTGGGACGGCTATGGCTACACCTTC; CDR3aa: CAWSWDGYGYTF
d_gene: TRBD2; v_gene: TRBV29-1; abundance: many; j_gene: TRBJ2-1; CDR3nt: TGCAGCGTCGCCGGGACTAGCGGGACCCGCTCCTACAATGAGCAGTTCTTC; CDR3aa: CSVAGTSGTRSYNEQFF
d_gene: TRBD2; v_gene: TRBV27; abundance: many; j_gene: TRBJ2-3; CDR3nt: TGTGCCAGCAGAGTTACTAGCGGGGGGGCCTTAGATACGCAGTATTTT; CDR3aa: CASRVTSGGALDTQYF
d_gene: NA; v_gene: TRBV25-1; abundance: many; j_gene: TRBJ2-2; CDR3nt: TGTGCCAGCAGTGAGCGGGCAGGGTCCGGGGAGCTGTTTTTT; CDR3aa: CASSERAGSGELFF
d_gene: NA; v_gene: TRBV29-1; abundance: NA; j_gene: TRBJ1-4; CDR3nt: TGCAGCGTATTGGCGAATAATGAAAAACTGTTTTTT; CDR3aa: CSVLANNEKLFF
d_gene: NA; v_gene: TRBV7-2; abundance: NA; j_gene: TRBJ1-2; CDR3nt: TGTGCCAGCAGCTTGTGGGATACTAACTATGGCTACACCTTC; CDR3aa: CASSLWDTNYGYTF
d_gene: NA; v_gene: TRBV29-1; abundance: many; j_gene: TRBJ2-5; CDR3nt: TGCAGCGTTGAGGGGACGGAAGAAGAGACCCAGTACTTC; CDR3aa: CSVEGTEEETQYF
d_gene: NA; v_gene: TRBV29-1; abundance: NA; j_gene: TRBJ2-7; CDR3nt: TGCAGCGTTGATGGTTGGCAGGGAACCTCCTACGAGCAGTACTTC; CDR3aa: CSVDGWQGTSYEQYF
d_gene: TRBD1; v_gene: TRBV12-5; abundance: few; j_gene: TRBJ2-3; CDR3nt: TGTGCTAGTGGACCCCGACAGGGAGATACGCAGTATTTT; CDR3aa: CASGPRQGDTQYF
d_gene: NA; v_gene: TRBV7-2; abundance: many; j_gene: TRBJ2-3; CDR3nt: TGTGCCAGCAGCATCCCGGGGCGGGGTACGCAGTATTTT; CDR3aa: CASSIPGRGTQYF
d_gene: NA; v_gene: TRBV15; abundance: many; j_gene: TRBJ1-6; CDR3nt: TGTGCCACCAGCGCAGAGACTCGAGGCGGGTCACCCCTCCACTTT; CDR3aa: CATSAETRGGSPLHF
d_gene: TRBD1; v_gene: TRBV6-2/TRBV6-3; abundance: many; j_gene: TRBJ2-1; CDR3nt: TGTGCCAGCAGTCCGAGGGACAGTCTGAACTCCTACAATGAGCAGTTCTTC; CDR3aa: CASSPRDSLNSYNEQFF
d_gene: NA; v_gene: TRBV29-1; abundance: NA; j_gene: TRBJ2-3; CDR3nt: TGCAGCGTTGACGCTAGCAGGGCAGATACGCAGTATTTT; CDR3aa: CSVDASRADTQYF
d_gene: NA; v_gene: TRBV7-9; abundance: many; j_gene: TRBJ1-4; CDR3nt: TGTGCCAGCAGCCCGGGACTGGGGCGAGAAAAACTGTTTTTT; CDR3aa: CASSPGLGREKLFF
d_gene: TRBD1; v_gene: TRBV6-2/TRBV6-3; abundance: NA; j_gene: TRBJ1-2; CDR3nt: TGTGCCAGCAGTCCCTTCGGACAGGACCCTTATGGCTACACCTTC; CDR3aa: CASSPFGQDPYGYTF
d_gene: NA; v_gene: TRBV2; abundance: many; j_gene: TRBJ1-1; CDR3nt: TGTGCCAGCAGTGATGCGACCGGAGGTGAAGCTTTCTTT; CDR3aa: CASSDATGGEAFF
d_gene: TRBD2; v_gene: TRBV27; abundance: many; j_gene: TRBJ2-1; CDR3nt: TGTGCCAGCAGTTTAAGGTTTCCTAGCGGAACCGTTACCTACAATGAGCAGTTCTTC; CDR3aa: CASSLRFPSGTVTYNEQFF
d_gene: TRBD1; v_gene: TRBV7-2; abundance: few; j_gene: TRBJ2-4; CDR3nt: TGTGCCAGCAGCTTAGAGGGACAGGGATGGGACATTCAGTACTTC; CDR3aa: CASSLEGQGWDIQYF
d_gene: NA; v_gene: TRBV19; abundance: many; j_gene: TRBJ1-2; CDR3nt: TGTGCCAGTATCAACAGGGAAGGAGGCTACACCTTC; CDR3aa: CASINREGGYTF
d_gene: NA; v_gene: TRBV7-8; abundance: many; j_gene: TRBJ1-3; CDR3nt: TGTGCCAGCAGCTTAGTGGCAGGGAAAAACTCTGGAAACACCATATATTTT; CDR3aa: CASSLVAGKNSGNTIYF
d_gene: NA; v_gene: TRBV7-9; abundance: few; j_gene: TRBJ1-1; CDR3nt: TGTGCCAGCAGCTTGGATCAGAACACTGAAGCTTTCTTT; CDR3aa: CASSLDQNTEAFF
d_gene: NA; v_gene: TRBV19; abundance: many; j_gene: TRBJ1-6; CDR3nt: TGTGCCAGTACGAGCTCCTATAATTCACCCCTCCACTTT; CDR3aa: CASTSSYNSPLHF
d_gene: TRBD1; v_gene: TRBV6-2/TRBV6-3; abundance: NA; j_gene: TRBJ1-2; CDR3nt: TGTGCCAGCCGTAACCCTGGGACAGCTAACTATGGCTACACCTTC; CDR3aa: CASRNPGTANYGYTF
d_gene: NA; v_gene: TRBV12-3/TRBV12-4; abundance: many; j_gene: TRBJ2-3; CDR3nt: TGTGCCAGCAGCCTCCCCGAACAGCTTAGGACAGATACGCAGTATTTT; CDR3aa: CASSLPEQLRTDTQYF
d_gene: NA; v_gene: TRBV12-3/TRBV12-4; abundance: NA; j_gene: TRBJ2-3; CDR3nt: TGTGCCAGCAGGGCCAAGGTGGATACGCAGTATTTT; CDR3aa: CASRAKVDTQYF
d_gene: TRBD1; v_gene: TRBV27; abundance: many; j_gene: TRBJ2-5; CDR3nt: TGTGCCAGCAGAGCCGAGGGACAGCGAATTGAGACCCAGTACTTC; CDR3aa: CASRAEGQRIETQYF
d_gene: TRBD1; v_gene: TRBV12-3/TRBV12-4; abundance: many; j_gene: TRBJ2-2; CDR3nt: TGTGCCAGCACCCATGGGGACAGGGGTTATACCGGGGAGCTGTTTTTT; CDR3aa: CASTHGDRGYTGELFF
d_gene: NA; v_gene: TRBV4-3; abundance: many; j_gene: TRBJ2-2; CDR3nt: TGCGCCAGCAGCCAAGGGGCGGTCCACACCGGGGAGCTGTTTTTT; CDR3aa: CASSQGAVHTGELFF
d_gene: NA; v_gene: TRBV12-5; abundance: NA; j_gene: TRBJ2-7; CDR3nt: TGTGCTAGTGGTTTGGTATTAGGCCAGGGAGATTACGAGCAGTACTTC; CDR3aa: CASGLVLGQGDYEQYF
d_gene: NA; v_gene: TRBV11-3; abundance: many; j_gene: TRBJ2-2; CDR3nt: TGTGCCAGCAGCTTAGCTGTTCTGGGGGACACCGGGGAGCTGTTTTTT; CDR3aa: CASSLAVLGDTGELFF
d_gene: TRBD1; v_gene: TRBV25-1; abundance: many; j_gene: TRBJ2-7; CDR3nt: TGTGCCAGCCGTGACAGGGTAACCTACGAGCAGTACTTC; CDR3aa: CASRDRVTYEQYF
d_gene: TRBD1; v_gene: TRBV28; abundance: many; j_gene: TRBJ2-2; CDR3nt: TGTGCCAGCTCGGGGCAGGGGGCCTCCGGGGAGCTGTTTTTT; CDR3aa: CASSGQGASGELFF
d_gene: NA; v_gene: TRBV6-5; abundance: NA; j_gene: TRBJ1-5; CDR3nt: TGTGCCAGCAGTTCCGGACTCGGGGATAGCAACCAGCCCCAGCATTTT; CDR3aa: CASSSGLGDSNQPQHF
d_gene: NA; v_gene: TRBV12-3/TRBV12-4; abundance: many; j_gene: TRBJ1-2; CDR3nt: TGTGCCAGCAGTTTGCGGGTTGCCCCTCCTTATGGCTACACCTTC; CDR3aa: CASSLRVAPPYGYTF
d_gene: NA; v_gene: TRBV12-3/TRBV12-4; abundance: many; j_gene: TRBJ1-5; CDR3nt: TGTGCCAGCAGTTCGGGGATCAAAGGGGGTAGCAATCAGCCCCAGCATTTT; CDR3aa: CASSSGIKGGSNQPQHF
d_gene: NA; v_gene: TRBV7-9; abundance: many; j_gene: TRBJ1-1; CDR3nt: TGTGCCAGCAGCTTCCACCTACAAACCTTGAACACTGAAGCTTTCTTT; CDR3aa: CASSFHLQTLNTEAFF
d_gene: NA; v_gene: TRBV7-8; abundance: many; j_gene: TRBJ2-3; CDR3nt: TGTGCCAGCAGCTTGGTCATCACAGATACGCAGTATTTT; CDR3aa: CASSLVITDTQYF
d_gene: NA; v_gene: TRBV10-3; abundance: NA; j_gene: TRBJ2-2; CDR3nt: TGTGCCATCAGTGACAGGGCCGGGGAGCTGTTTTTT; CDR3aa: CAISDRAGELFF
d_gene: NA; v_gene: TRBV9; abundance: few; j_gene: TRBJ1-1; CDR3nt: TGTGCCAGCAGCTTCGACGGCAGTCGGGTGGCTTTCTTT; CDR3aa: CASSFDGSRVAFF